Each of the 15 T cell receptor beta chains below was sequenced from the same sample in a study of cytomegalovirus exposure and HLA in healthy donors. The table came from immunoSEQ multiplex PCR; TCRdb's copy has only in-frame clones and leaves some out. Of 200,000 to 250,000 clones listed, approximately 87% are singletons. The sample was PBMCs. Receptors were obtained from a woman younger than 35 in good health and CMV-seronegative.

V usage is TRBV19 and J usage is TRBJ2-1; 11 bases line up with TRBD2. V dropped 6 bases and J dropped 4; count of bases not matched to a gene: 11. This CDR3 has 17 residues. Germline V gene data show CDR1 as LNHDA and CDR2 as SQIVND (reference sequence). The CDR3, as DNA: TGTGCCAGTAGCGGATCCCAGGGACTAGCGGATTACAATGAGCAGTTCTTC. Protein sequence: CASSGSQGLADYNEQFF.

This sequence joins TRBV9 and TRBJ2-3; TRBD2 agrees at 11 bases. V lost 0 bases, J lost 2 bases, and 14 bases stayed unmatched. CDR3 length equals 20 residues. CDR1 is SGDLS, CDR2 YYNGEE, per germline. The CDR3 bases are TGTGCCAGCAGCGTAGTCACGGGCCTAGCGGGAGGCCCCTACACAGATACGCAGTATTTT. This translates into CASSVVTGLAGGPYTDTQYF. Based on the CDR3 plus reference TRBV9 and TRBJ2-3, the full variable domain is DSGVTQTPKHLITATGQRVTLRCSPRSGDLSVYWYQQSLDQGLQFLIQYYNGEERAKGNILERFSAQQFPDLHSELNLSSLELGDSALYFCASSVVTGLAGGPYTDTQYFGPGTRLTVL.

The chain has TRBV14 and TRBJ2-2, with 7 bases matching TRBD1. The CDR3 contains 18 residues. The ends lost 6 bases at V and 6 bases at J; junction bases unmatched: 19. The germline CDR1 and CDR2 sequences are SGHDN and FVKESK. The CDR3 reads CASSQGVYTDLAPGELFF. CDR3 coding DNA: TGTGCCAGCAGTCAGGGGGTCTATACGGACCTGGCCCCCGGGGAGCTGTTTTTT.

This clone has just one count. V gene TRBV10-3 combines with J gene TRBJ1-2; the D is unclear. This CDR3 is 16 amino acids long. V gave up 3 bases and J gave up 4 bases, with 18 bases separating them. Germline CDR1 is ENHRY and CDR2 is SYGVKD. CDR3 in DNA: TGTGCCATCAGTGACTACGACTCCCCGGAGGTCTATGGCTACACCTTC. Its translation is CAISDYDSPEVYGYTF.

J is TRBJ2-1 and V is TRBV29-1; D could derive from TRBD1 or TRBD2 (7 bases each). Between the trimmed V and J ends, which lost 7 bases and 7 bases, there was a span of 20 bases. CDR1 is SQVTM and CDR2 is ANQGSEA in the germline V gene. The CDR3 has 14 amino acids. The CDR3 spells CSAQGGAGKNEQFF. The CDR3 DNA is TGCAGCGCTCAGGGGGGGGCCGGGAAAAATGAGCAGTTCTTC.

With respect to this clone: This may be a read error, as it is one base from a much larger clone. The chain joins TRBV9 to TRBJ1-1, with a tentative D call TRBD1 (6 bases). The V gene's germline CDR1 is SGDLS and CDR2 YYNGEE. The CDR3 is made up of 13 amino acids. Deletions cut 0 bases from V and 3 bases from J, with 6 bases between. In DNA, the CDR3 is TGTGCCAGCAGCGTAGAGGGGGACACTGAAGCTTTCTTT. It codes for CASSVEGDTEAFF.

The chain combines TRBV27 with TRBJ2-1; TRBD1 is a possible D gene (6 bases). Germline CDR1 is MNHEY and CDR2 is SMNVEV (reference sequence). The CDR3 is made up of 15 amino acids. V was pared by 0 bases and J by 4 bases, with 10 bases between. The CDR3 DNA reads TGTGCCAGCAGTTTATCCCTCGACAGGTACAATGAGCAGTTCTTC. Its translation is CASSLSLDRYNEQFF.

This clone was detected only a few times. This chain joins TRBV2 and TRBJ1-1; D is uncertain. The CDR3 loop spans 12 amino acids. Trimming took 1 base from V and 8 from J, leaving 8 bases between them. CDR1 is SNHLY, CDR2 FYNNEI, per germline. The CDR3 region has the DNA TGTGCCAGCAGTGAAGGGAGCTACGAAGCTTTCTTT. Its protein product is CASSEGSYEAFF.

The chain links TRBV5-1 to TRBJ2-7; TRBD1 agrees at 8 bases. Trimming cost V 3 bases and J 4 bases; bases outside gene matches: 9. CDR1 and CDR2 (germline): SGHRS, YFSETQ. The CDR3 consists of 15 residues. This CDR3 is CASSSTGASFYEQYF. CDR3 nucleotides: TGCGCCAGCAGCTCGACAGGGGCGTCCTTTTACGAGCAGTACTTC.

This rearrangement joins TRBV12-5 to TRBJ2-7, with D unclear. This CDR3 is built from 13 residues. CDR1 is LGHNT and CDR2 is FRNRAP in the germline V gene. V was shortened by 3 bases and J by 2 bases, with 8 bases between the two germline ends. The CDR3 nucleotides read TGTGCTAGTGGTTTCCAAACAACCTACGAGCAGTACTTC. Translating gives CASGFQTTYEQYF.

This sequence joins TRBV5-5 and TRBJ2-7; TRBD1 agrees at 8 bases. Germline-derived CDR1 and CDR2 are SGHKS and YYEKEE (reference sequence). Trimming removed 5 bases from V and 3 bases from J; junction bases left unmatched: 7. The CDR3 is 14 amino acids. CDR3 nucleotides: TGTGCCAGCAGTTGGACAGGGACGGACTACGAGCAGTACTTC. The encoded protein is CASSWTGTDYEQYF. The full variable domain, in which reference TRBV5-5 and TRBJ2-7 provide the parts outside the CDR3, is DAGVTQSPTHLIKTRGQQVTLRCSPISGHKSVSWYQQVLGQGPQFIFQYYEKEERGRGNFPDRFSARQFPNYSSELNVNALLLGDSALYLCASSWTGTDYEQYFGPGTRLTVT.

This sequence joins TRBV9 and TRBJ2-1; 10 bases align to TRBD2. This CDR3 is 16 amino acids long. Germline values: CDR1 SGDLS, CDR2 YYNGEE. J lost 6 bases, V lost 4 bases, and 10 bases had no gene match. CDR3 nucleotides: TGTGCCAGCAGCCCCCCCTCTAGCGGGAGTGGCAATGAGCAGTTCTTC. The encoded protein is CASSPPSSGSGNEQFF.

The rearrangement uses TRBV27 and TRBJ2-1; the match to TRBD1 covers 7 bases. The CDR3 consists of 15 residues. V dropped 6 bases and J dropped 6; count of bases not matched to a gene: 11. Germline assignment: CDR1 MNHEY and CDR2 SMNVEV (reference sequence). The CDR3 DNA reads as TGTGCCAGCAGCCGCTTAGGGACAGTCGCCAATGAGCAGTTCTTC. This sequence encodes CASSRLGTVANEQFF.

This clone was recorded a few times. The chain employs TRBV7-9 and TRBJ1-4; tentatively, D is TRBD1 (6 bases). The germline gives CDR1 SEHNR, CDR2 FQNEAQ (reference sequence). This CDR3 spans 15 amino acids. V lost 1 base, J lost 7 bases, and 13 bases lay in between. The chain's CDR3 is CASSLGGQRGEKLFF. The CDR3 bases are TGTGCCAGCAGCTTAGGGGGGCAGAGGGGTGAAAAACTGTTTTTT.

The J gene is TRBJ2-4, the V gene TRBV5-1, with D possibly TRBD1 on 6 matching bases. V lost 0 bases to trimming and J lost 1 base, with 11 bases between them. CDR1 is SGHRS and CDR2 is YFSETQ in the germline V gene. This CDR3 spans 16 amino acids. CDR3 residues: CASSLELGAAKNIQYF. The DNA of the CDR3 is TGCGCCAGCAGCTTGGAGCTGGGGGCTGCCAAAAACATTCAGTACTTC.